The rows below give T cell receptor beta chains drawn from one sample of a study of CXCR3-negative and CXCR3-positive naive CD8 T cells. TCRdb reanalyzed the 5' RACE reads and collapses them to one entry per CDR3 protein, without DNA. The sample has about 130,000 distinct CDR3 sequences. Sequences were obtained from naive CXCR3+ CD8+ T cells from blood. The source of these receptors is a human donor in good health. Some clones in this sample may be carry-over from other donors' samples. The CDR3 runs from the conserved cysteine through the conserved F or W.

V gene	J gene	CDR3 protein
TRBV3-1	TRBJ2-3	CASSQDVAEFTDTQYF
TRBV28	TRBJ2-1	CASSLYTSGLDEQFF
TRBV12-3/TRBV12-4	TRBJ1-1	CASSLVTGGNTEAFF
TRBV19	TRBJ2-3	CASIDSSTDTQYF
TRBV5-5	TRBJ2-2	CASSWGLIANTGELFF
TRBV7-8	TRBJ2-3	CASSLVGGPSTDTQYF
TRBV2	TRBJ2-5	CASSERQHYQETQYF
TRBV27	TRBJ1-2	CASSLTGQGSYGYTF
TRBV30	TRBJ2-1	CAQLLAGTYNEQFF
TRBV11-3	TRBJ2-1	CASSSRQDNEQFF
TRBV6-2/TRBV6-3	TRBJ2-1	CASSDNRETLGYNEQFF
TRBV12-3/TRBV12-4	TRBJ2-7	CASSLTAGYEQYF
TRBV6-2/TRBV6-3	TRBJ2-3	CASSYGPWATSTDTQYF
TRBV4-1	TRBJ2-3	CASSQESLAGGTDTQYF
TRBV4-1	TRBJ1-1	CASSQATGFRNTEAFF
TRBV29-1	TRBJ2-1	CSVELRGSSYNEQFF
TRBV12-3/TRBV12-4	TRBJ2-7	CASSLSTSGVGYEQYF
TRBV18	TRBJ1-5	CASSPSGFGNQPQHF
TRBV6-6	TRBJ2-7	CASSYSLQTKPYEQYF
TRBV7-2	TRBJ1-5	CASSGWGGNQPQHF